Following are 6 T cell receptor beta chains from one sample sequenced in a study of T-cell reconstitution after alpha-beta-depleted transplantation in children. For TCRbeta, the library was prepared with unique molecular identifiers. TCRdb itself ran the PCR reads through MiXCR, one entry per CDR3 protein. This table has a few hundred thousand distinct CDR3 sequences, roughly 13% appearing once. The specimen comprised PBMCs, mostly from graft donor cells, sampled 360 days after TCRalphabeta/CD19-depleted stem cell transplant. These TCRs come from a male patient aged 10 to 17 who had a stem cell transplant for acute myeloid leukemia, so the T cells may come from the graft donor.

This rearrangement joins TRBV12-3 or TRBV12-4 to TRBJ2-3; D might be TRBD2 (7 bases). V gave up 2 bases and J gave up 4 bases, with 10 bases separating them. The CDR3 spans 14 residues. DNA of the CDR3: TGTGCCAGCAGTTTAATGGGGGGGCCAGATACGCAGTATTTT. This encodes CASSLMGGPDTQYF.

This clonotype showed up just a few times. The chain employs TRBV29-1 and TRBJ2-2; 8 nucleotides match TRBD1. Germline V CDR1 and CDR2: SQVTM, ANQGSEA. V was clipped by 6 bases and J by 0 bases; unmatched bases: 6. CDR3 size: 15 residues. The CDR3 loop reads CSVTGAHANTGELFF. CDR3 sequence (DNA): TGCAGCGTGACAGGGGCCCACGCGAACACCGGGGAGCTGTTTTTT.

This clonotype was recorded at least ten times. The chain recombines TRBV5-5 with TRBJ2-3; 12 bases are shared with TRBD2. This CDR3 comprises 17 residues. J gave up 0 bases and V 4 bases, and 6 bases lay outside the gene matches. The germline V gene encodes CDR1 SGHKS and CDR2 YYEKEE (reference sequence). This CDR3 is CASSPRTSGVSTDTQYF. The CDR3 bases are TGTGCCAGCAGCCCGCGGACTAGCGGGGTGAGCACAGATACGCAGTATTTT.

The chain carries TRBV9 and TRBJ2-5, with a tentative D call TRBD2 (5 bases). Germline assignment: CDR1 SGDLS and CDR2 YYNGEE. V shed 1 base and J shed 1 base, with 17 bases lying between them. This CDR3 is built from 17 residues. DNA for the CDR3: TGTGCCAGCAGCGTACGTTGGGGAGCATCGGTCCAAGAGACCCAGTACTTC. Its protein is CASSVRWGASVQETQYF.

The CDR3 DNA reads TGCGCCAGCAGCCAAGATAGTTGGCCTACGGAGACCCAGTACTTC. Protein sequence: CASSQDSWPTETQYF. The chain is built from TRBV4-3 and TRBJ2-5; no reliable D call. The CDR3 extends over 15 amino acids. Trimming pared 0 bases from V and 5 bases from J, leaving 13 bases between. Germline V gene lookup returns CDR1 LGHNA and CDR2 YSLEER.

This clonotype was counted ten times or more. This CDR3 reads CASSARLAGGVRNEQFF. For the CDR3, the DNA is TGTGCCAGCAGCGCCCGACTAGCGGGAGGGGTAAGGAATGAGCAGTTCTTC. V usage is TRBV5-6 and J usage is TRBJ2-1, with TRBD2 matching over 14 bases. The CDR3 length is 17 residues. CDR1 is SGHDT and CDR2 is YYEEEE in the germline V gene. With V trimmed by 4 bases and J by 7 bases, 10 bases remained unmatched.